This TCR beta chain was sequenced for a study of blood T cell repertoires in COVID-19. Whole-study context: Samples taken during acute and convalescent COVID-19 were collected in the United States, Italy and Spain. From T cells, B-cell-depleted T cells, or PBMCs came the material, which was cDNA or gDNA.

This CDR3 comprises 13 residues. Germline V gene lookup returns CDR1 SGDLS and CDR2 YYNGEE. V lost 5 bases and J lost 8, with 16 bases in between. In the source study's methods: Counts of nucleated cells, estimated from reference gene primer amplification, were obtained. Only in-frame clones appear in the TCRdb table, and some are missing; sequencing was by immunoSEQ multiplex PCR. The V and J calls and clone size come from that table; D and trimming were worked out from the DNA. This sample carries roughly 140,000 clones, roughly 80% of them seen once, and the ten largest clones take roughly 3.7%. The chain uses TRBV9 and TRBJ1-2, with D maybe TRBD1 (5 bases). The sample comprised peripheral blood. The receptor comes from a woman of 80 years or more with acute or convalescent COVID-19. The CDR3 spells CASSPVGGLGYTF. The CDR3 nucleotides read TGTGCCAGCAGTCCTGTCGGGGGATTAGGCTACACCTTC. The variable domain in full, completed from reference TRBV9 and TRBJ1-2, reads DSGVTQTPKHLITATGQRVTLRCSPRSGDLSVYWYQQSLDQGLQFLIQYYNGEERAKGNILERFSAQQFPDLHSELNLSSLELGDSALYFCASSPVGGLGYTFGSGTRLTVV.